This T cell receptor beta chain came from a study of blood T cells in healthy people across ages. Study-wide results and limits: CMV status of donors was unknown, possibly confounding expanded clonotype changes.

To note about this clonotype: Its specificity is not known.

This CDR3 has 14 residues. The germline V gene has CDR1 SGHNT and CDR2 YENEEA. Trimming removed 5 bases from V and 2 bases from J, with 12 bases in between. Primed by a sample-barcoded 5' primer and a J-beta primer mix, a second PCR proceeded for 7 to 11 cycles. A single record per CDR3 protein comes from TCRdb applying MiXCR to the 5' RACE reads. The table includes 1.5 million to 2 million distinct CDR3 sequences, about 39% detected once. This rearrangement joins TRBV11-3 to TRBJ1-2; the D gene is possibly TRBD1 (6 bases). The sequence was collected from a human donor in good health. Sequencing was done on a sample of blood. CDR3 DNA: TGTGCCAGCAGCCCCACCCAGGGGAACTATGGCTACACCTTC. Protein: CASSPTQGNYGYTF.